Listed here are 14 T cell receptor beta chains from one sample, sequenced in a study of CD8 T cells in ankylosing spondylitis. Study-level findings and limits: One TCR beta motif, made up of roughly 8 highly homologous variants, appeared characteristic of ankylosing spondylitis blood.

TCRdb re-analysed the 5' RACE reads in MiXCR, keeping a single row per CDR3 protein. Among under 450,000 distinct CDR3 sequences listed, roughly 15% were seen once. Their antigens remain unidentified. The sequencing sample was made of blood, either unsorted or a sorted T cell fraction (not recorded which). All receptors come from a male donor with ankylosing spondylitis.

This clonotype showed up just a few times. This sequence joins TRBV20-1 and TRBJ2-5; TRBD2 matches 16 bases. CDR1 is DFQATT, CDR2 SNEGSKA, per germline (reference sequence). The ends lost 1 base at V and 5 bases at J; junction bases unmatched: 7. This CDR3 has 17 residues. The CDR3 DNA reads as TGCAGTGCTAGAGCGGGGACTAGCGGGGGGGCGGCGGAGACCCAGTACTTC. It yields the protein CSARAGTSGGAAETQYF.

This clonotype turned up a few times. The chain is built from TRBV11-1 and TRBJ2-5; TRBD1 agrees at 7 bases. This CDR3 contains 18 residues. Germline V gene sequence: CDR1 SGHAT, CDR2 FQDESV (reference sequence). The V gene end was trimmed by 1 base and the J gene end by 1 base; junction bases not matched to a gene: 12. The CDR3 sequence: CASSLVQGQYLGQETQYF. The CDR3 DNA sequence: TGTGCCAGCAGCTTAGTACAGGGGCAATATTTGGGCCAAGAGACCCAGTACTTC. The full variable domain, rest sourced from reference TRBV11-1 and TRBJ2-5, is EAEVAQSPRYKITEKSQAVAFWCDPISGHATLYWYRQILGQGPELLVQFQDESVVDDSQLPKDRFSAERLKGVDSTLKIQPAELGDSAMYLCASSLVQGQYLGQETQYFGPGTRLLVL.

This clonotype was seen many times. V is TRBV12-3 or TRBV12-4 and J is TRBJ1-5; no definite D call. V lost 2 bases, J lost 7 bases, and 9 bases lay in between. The CDR3 has 13 amino acids. The CDR3 coding sequence is TGTGCCAGCAGTTTAAGCGAGGAGCAGCCCCAGCATTTT. This encodes CASSLSEEQPQHF.

This clonotype was seen only a few times. This CDR3 reads CASSLGYRGTGDTGELFF. The CDR3, as DNA: TGTGCCAGCAGTTTGGGGTATCGTGGGACAGGTGACACCGGGGAGCTGTTTTTT. The chain is built from TRBV12-3 or TRBV12-4 and TRBJ2-2; 8 bases match TRBD1. With 3 bases clipped from V and 3 bases from J, the junction kept 12 bases outside the gene matches. The CDR3 is 18 amino acids.

The chain recombines TRBV5-1 with TRBJ1-2; D remains ambiguous. The CDR3 sequence is 15 residues long. From germline, CDR1 is SGHRS and CDR2 YFSETQ. The V and J ends lost 5 bases and 2 bases respectively, with 16 bases between them. The CDR3 is CASRPGSEQNYGYTF. Here the CDR3 DNA reads TGCGCCAGCAGACCGGGATCAGAACAAAACTATGGCTACACCTTC. Combining the CDR3 with reference TRBV5-1 and TRBJ1-2 gives the whole variable domain KAGVTQTPRYLIKTRGQQVTLSCSPISGHRSVSWYQQTPGQGLQFLFEYFSETQRNKGNFPGRFSGRQFSNSRSEMNVSTLELGDSALYLCASRPGSEQNYGYTFGSGTRLTVV.

The rearrangement links TRBV6-1 to TRBJ1-2; D gene unclear. CDR3 size: 14 residues. Trimming removed 3 bases from V and 8 bases from J, with 16 bases in between. In germline, CDR1 is MNHNS, CDR2 SASEGT. In nucleotides, the CDR3 is TGTGCCAGCAGTGACTTCTTTGGTTTGCGGGGCTACACCTTC. Its protein is CASSDFFGLRGYTF.

This chain links TRBV20-1 with TRBJ2-2; no clear D gene. The V gene lost 1 base and the J gene lost 5 bases, with 11 bases spanning the gap. The V gene's germline CDR1 is DFQATT and CDR2 SNEGSKA (reference sequence). The CDR3 is made up of 14 amino acids. In DNA form, the CDR3 reads TGCAGTGCTAGAGCGGGTGGGCTGACCGGGGAGCTGTTTTTT. This gives the protein CSARAGGLTGELFF.

The chain carries TRBV3-1 and TRBJ2-3; TRBD1 or TRBD2 may be the D gene (5 bases each). V shed 1 base and J shed 1 base, with 15 bases lying between them. The CDR3 loop spans 17 amino acids. Germline values: CDR1 LGHDT, CDR2 YNNKEL (reference sequence). In DNA form, the CDR3 reads TGTGCCAGCAGCCAAGGGGGACCACAGCTGCGCACAGATACGCAGTATTTT. The encoded protein is CASSQGGPQLRTDTQYF.

This chain connects TRBV9 to TRBJ2-5; D might be TRBD2 (5 bases). The germline gives CDR1 SGDLS, CDR2 YYNGEE. This CDR3 spans 14 amino acids. The V end was cut by 5 bases, the J end by 4 bases, with 15 bases between. The CDR3 protein is CASSLGSPGETQYF. The CDR3 region has the DNA TGTGCCAGCAGTCTTGGGAGTCCGGGAGAGACCCAGTACTTC.

About this clonotype itself: This is likely a read error, given that the CDR3 carries no conserved phenylalanine or tryptophan at its end. This sequence joins TRBV28 and TRBJ2-1; possible D gene TRBD2, 5 bases. This CDR3 contains 12 residues. V lost 2 bases and J lost 10, with 9 bases in between. The V gene's germline CDR1 is MDHEN and CDR2 SYDVKM. CDR3 in amino acids: CASSLRGKEQFV. The DNA of the CDR3 is TGTGCCAGCAGTTTAAGAGGGAAGGAGCAGTTCGTC.

The genes are TRBV5-1 and TRBJ1-1; 8 bases map to TRBD1. V lost 5 bases and J lost 4; bases outside the gene matches: 10. The CDR3 is made up of 15 amino acids. Germline CDR1 reads SGHRS; CDR2 reads YFSETQ. The chain's CDR3 is CASRDGQGAFTEAFF. Here the CDR3 DNA reads TGCGCCAGCAGGGATGGACAGGGTGCGTTCACTGAAGCTTTCTTT.

A few counts support this clonotype. This rearrangement joins TRBV29-1 to TRBJ1-2; possible D gene TRBD1, 5 bases. Trimming left V 7 bases short and J 6 bases short, with 21 bases between. CDR1 SQVTM and CDR2 ANQGSEA come from the germline V gene. CDR3 length: 14 amino acids. The CDR3 here is CSASPRWRGDGYTF. CDR3 nucleotide sequence: TGCAGCGCCTCACCCCGGTGGAGGGGAGATGGCTACACCTTC.

This clonotype was recorded a few times. This chain connects TRBV4-2 to TRBJ1-1; 7 nucleotides align to TRBD1. CDR1 and CDR2 (germline): LGHNA, YNFKEQ. V trimming: 5 bases; J trimming: 7 bases; junction bases outside the gene matches: 4. The CDR3 runs 12 residues. CDR3 sequence reads: CASSVRQGEAFF. As DNA, the CDR3 is TGTGCCAGCAGCGTACGACAGGGTGAAGCTTTCTTT.

V is TRBV5-5 and J is TRBJ2-3; 8 positions match TRBD1. With V trimmed by 2 bases and J by 4 bases, 6 bases remained unmatched. CDR3 length: 15 residues. Germline V CDR1 and CDR2: SGHKS, YYEKEE (reference sequence). CDR3 DNA sequence: TGTGCCAGCAGCTTATCGGGACAGGTGCCAGATACGCAGTATTTT. Residues: CASSLSGQVPDTQYF.